This TCR beta chain comes out of a study of T-cell reconstitution after alpha-beta-depleted transplantation in children. Study-level results: At day 60, the high TCRbeta diversity found in some patients originated from recipient T cells and thymic progenitors that had survived. Roughly two months post-transplant, alpha-beta T cells reportedly originated from several hundred graft clones that had expanded. After one year, T-cell counts and TCRbeta diversity mostly came from new T cells.

This clonotype was counted between two and nine times. Antigen unknown. Library preparation (for TCRbeta) was performed with unique molecular identifiers. TCRdb independently ran MiXCR on the PCR reads; one entry per CDR3 protein. The sample contains hundreds of thousands of distinct CDR3 sequences, about an eighth of which appear only once. The CDR3 is 13 residues long. V was trimmed by 8 bases and J by 3 bases, leaving 13 bases between them. Germline CDR1 is MNHEY and CDR2 is SMNVEV (reference sequence). Specimen: PBMCs, collected before TCRalphabeta/CD19-depleted stem cell transplant. This TCR was recovered from a girl aged 2 to 10 with congenital amegakaryocytic thrombocytopenia, due to receive a stem cell transplant. The chain carries TRBV27 and TRBJ2-5; D may be TRBD1 (5 bases). Here the CDR3 reads CASGALREETQYF. The CDR3 DNA reads as TGTGCCAGCGGGGCCCTCCGGGAAGAGACCCAGTACTTC.